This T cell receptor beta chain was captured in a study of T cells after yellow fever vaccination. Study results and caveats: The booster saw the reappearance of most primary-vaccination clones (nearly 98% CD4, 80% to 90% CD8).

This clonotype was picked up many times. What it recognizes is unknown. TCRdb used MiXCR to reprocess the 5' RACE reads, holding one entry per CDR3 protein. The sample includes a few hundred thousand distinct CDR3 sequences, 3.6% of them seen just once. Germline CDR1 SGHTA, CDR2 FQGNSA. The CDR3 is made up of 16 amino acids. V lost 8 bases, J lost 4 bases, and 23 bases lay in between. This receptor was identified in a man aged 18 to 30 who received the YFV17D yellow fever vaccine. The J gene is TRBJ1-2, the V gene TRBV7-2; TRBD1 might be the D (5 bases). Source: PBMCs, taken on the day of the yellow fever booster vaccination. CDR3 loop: CASSRHRGTPTYGYTF. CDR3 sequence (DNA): TGTGCCAGCTCCCGACACCGAGGGACGCCTACCTATGGCTACACCTTC.